These T cell receptor beta chains were read from a single sample in a study of cytotoxic CD8 clonotypes in ibrutinib-treated CLL. The assay was immunoSEQ multiplex PCR, and TCRdb's table has in-frame clones only and misses some. The sample yields nearly 300,000 clones, 60% to 80% seen once. The sequencing used PBMCs, collected at disease progression, from a patient treated with ibrutinib. These receptor sequences come from a human donor with chronic lymphocytic leukemia. Both conserved end residues are part of each CDR3. D genes are given only for firm matches. Expanded clones are given a class, and other clones once, few, many or no size at all.

d_gene: -
v_gene: TRBV6-1
j_gene: TRBJ1-4
abundance: -
CDR3nt: TGTGCCAGCAGCCATATCCTCCTTAATGAAAAACTGTTTTTT
CDR3aa: CASSHILLNEKLFF

d_gene: -
v_gene: TRBV27
j_gene: TRBJ2-1
abundance: -
CDR3nt: TGTGCCAGCGGAGTCCGCAGGGGGGTGAGTCAGAATGAGCAGTTCTTC
CDR3aa: CASGVRRGVSQNEQFF

d_gene: TRBD1
v_gene: TRBV6-6
j_gene: TRBJ1-2
abundance: -
CDR3nt: TGTGCCAGCAGTCCGCGACAGGGCTTAGGGTATGGCTACACCTTC
CDR3aa: CASSPRQGLGYGYTF

d_gene: -
v_gene: TRBV7-2
j_gene: TRBJ2-7
abundance: -
CDR3nt: TGTGCCAGCAGCTTAATGTACAGTTACGAGCAGTACTTC
CDR3aa: CASSLMYSYEQYF

d_gene: TRBD2
v_gene: TRBV15
j_gene: TRBJ2-7
abundance: -
CDR3nt: TGTGCCACCAGCAGAGGAGGACTAGCGGGCTACGAGCAGTACTTC
CDR3aa: CATSRGGLAGYEQYF

d_gene: -
v_gene: TRBV5-6
j_gene: TRBJ2-7
abundance: once
CDR3nt: TGTGCCAGCAGCGCCCACTACGAGCAGTACTTC
CDR3aa: CASSAHYEQYF

d_gene: TRBD2
v_gene: TRBV18
j_gene: TRBJ2-1
abundance: -
CDR3nt: TGTGCCAGCTCCAGCGGGAGTGGCGATGAGCAGTTCTTC
CDR3aa: CASSSGSGDEQFF

d_gene: -
v_gene: TRBV27
j_gene: TRBJ1-2
abundance: -
CDR3nt: TGCCCCGCGAAGTACTATGGCTACACCTTC
CDR3aa: CPAKYYGYTF

d_gene: -
v_gene: TRBV14
j_gene: TRBJ1-1
abundance: once
CDR3nt: TGTGCCAGCAGCCATGGCATCCTTGGGGAAGCTTTCTTT
CDR3aa: CASSHGILGEAFF

d_gene: -
v_gene: TRBV19
j_gene: TRBJ1-3
abundance: -
CDR3nt: TGTGCCAGTAGTAGAACTTCTGGAAACACCATATATTTT
CDR3aa: CASSRTSGNTIYF

d_gene: -
v_gene: TRBV20-1
j_gene: TRBJ2-5
abundance: once
CDR3nt: TGCAGTGCGTGGAAAGAGACCCAGTACTTC
CDR3aa: CSAWKETQYF

d_gene: -
v_gene: TRBV28
j_gene: TRBJ2-1
abundance: -
CDR3nt: TGTGCCAGCAGTCTAAGCGGGACACGGGTCAATGAGCAGTTCTTC
CDR3aa: CASSLSGTRVNEQFF

d_gene: TRBD1
v_gene: TRBV4-1
j_gene: TRBJ2-7
abundance: -
CDR3nt: TGCGCCAGCAGCCAAGACGACAGGGGTACCTACGAGCAGTACTTC
CDR3aa: CASSQDDRGTYEQYF

d_gene: -
v_gene: TRBV2
j_gene: TRBJ1-5
abundance: few
CDR3nt: TGTGCCAGCACTAACAGGGAGCTCAGCAATCAGCCCCAGCATTTT
CDR3aa: CASTNRELSNQPQHF

d_gene: TRBD1
v_gene: TRBV2
j_gene: TRBJ1-2
abundance: -
CDR3nt: TGTGCCAGCAGCCTGGTACAGGGGGCGAACTATGGCTACACCTTC
CDR3aa: CASSLVQGANYGYTF

d_gene: -
v_gene: TRBV10-3
j_gene: TRBJ2-3
abundance: few
CDR3nt: TGTGCCACCCGAGACTCAACTAGCACAGATACGCAGTATTTT
CDR3aa: CATRDSTSTDTQYF

d_gene: TRBD2
v_gene: TRBV5-1
j_gene: TRBJ2-1
abundance: once
CDR3nt: TGCGCCAGCAGCTTGGGGATAGCTAGCGGGAGGAAAAATGAGCAGTTCTTC
CDR3aa: CASSLGIASGRKNEQFF

d_gene: TRBD1
v_gene: TRBV6-5
j_gene: TRBJ1-2
abundance: -
CDR3nt: TGTGCCAGCACCCGGACAGGGGGAAGGGGCTACACCTTC
CDR3aa: CASTRTGGRGYTF

d_gene: TRBD1
v_gene: TRBV6-5
j_gene: TRBJ1-1
abundance: -
CDR3nt: TGTGCCAGCACCCAGAGGGGACAGTACACTGAAGCTTTCTTT
CDR3aa: CASTQRGQYTEAFF

d_gene: TRBD1
v_gene: TRBV29-1
j_gene: TRBJ2-3
abundance: -
CDR3nt: TGCAGCGTCAACTCCGGGACAGGGGCTGAAGATACGCAGTATTTT
CDR3aa: CSVNSGTGAEDTQYF

d_gene: TRBD2
v_gene: TRBV4-3
j_gene: TRBJ2-1
abundance: -
CDR3nt: TGCGCCAGCAGCCAAGGTGGGGGACTAGCGGGTTACAATGAGCAGTTCTTC
CDR3aa: CASSQGGGLAGYNEQFF

d_gene: -
v_gene: TRBV29-1
j_gene: TRBJ1-4
abundance: -
CDR3nt: TGCAGCGTTGCGGGTAGGACCCCTGAAAAACTGTTTTTT
CDR3aa: CSVAGRTPEKLFF

d_gene: -
v_gene: TRBV6-5
j_gene: TRBJ1-1
abundance: -
CDR3nt: TGTGCCAGCAGTTACTCGATCCGGGACGTCGGTCAAACTTTCTTT
CDR3aa: CASSYSIRDVGQTFF

d_gene: TRBD2
v_gene: TRBV6-5
j_gene: TRBJ2-7
abundance: few
CDR3nt: TGTGCCAGCAGTGTGTCAGCGGGAGGCTACGAGCAGTACTTC
CDR3aa: CASSVSAGGYEQYF

d_gene: -
v_gene: TRBV7-9
j_gene: TRBJ2-7
abundance: -
CDR3nt: TGTGCCAGCAGCTTAGCTACTAACTCCTACGAGCAGTACTTC
CDR3aa: CASSLATNSYEQYF

d_gene: -
v_gene: TRBV15
j_gene: TRBJ2-2
abundance: -
CDR3nt: TGTGCCACCAGCCATTACCCGGGCAGGGGGAACACCGGGGAGCTGTTTTTT
CDR3aa: CATSHYPGRGNTGELFF